These 10 T cell receptor beta chains were all obtained from the same sample, sequenced in a study of cytomegalovirus exposure and HLA in healthy donors. Primers for the PCR totalled 60 Vbeta and 13 Jbeta. TCRdb's table, derived via immunoSEQ multiplex PCR, lists solely in-frame clones and lacks some. Among roughly 60,000 clones listed, 60% to 80% were seen once. Sequencing used PBMCs. The receptor source for this set is a woman between 35 and 50 years old in good health and CMV-seropositive.

This clone appeared a few times. This chain connects TRBV6-5 to TRBJ2-7; 13 bases are shared with TRBD2. Germline V gene lookup returns CDR1 MNHEY and CDR2 SVGAGI. The trim removed 5 bases at V and 2 bases at J, leaving 3 bases unmatched. The CDR3 is 15 residues long. CDR3 nucleotides: TGTGCCAGCAGTCATACTAGCGGGGGGGCCTACGAGCAGTACTTC. Translating it yields CASSHTSGGAYEQYF.

The chain is built from TRBV7-9 and TRBJ1-1; 7 nucleotides line up with TRBD1. Unmatched junction bases numbered 21, after V lost 8 bases and J lost 0 bases. CDR1 SEHNR and CDR2 FQNEAQ come from the germline V gene (reference sequence). The CDR3 extends over 19 amino acids. The CDR3 loop reads CASGPDWTGPMTVNTEAFF. In DNA form, the CDR3 reads TGTGCCAGCGGTCCTGATTGGACAGGCCCCATGACTGTGAACACTGAAGCTTTCTTT.

The genes are TRBV19 and TRBJ1-5; D is possibly TRBD1 (5 bases). CDR1 and CDR2 from the germline V gene are LNHDA and SQIVND (reference sequence). V dropped 3 bases and J dropped 1 base, with 7 bases sitting between them. The CDR3 is 14 residues long. The CDR3 loop reads CASSMGGSNQPQHF. The CDR3 nucleotides read TGTGCCAGTAGTATGGGGGGAAGCAATCAGCCCCAGCATTTT.

This clone showed up just once. The gene calls are TRBV5-1 and TRBJ2-3, with 8 positions matching TRBD1. The ends lost 7 bases at V and 5 bases at J; junction bases unmatched: 24. Germline CDR1 and CDR2: SGHRS and YFSETQ. The CDR3 has 19 amino acids. As DNA, the CDR3 is TGCGCCAGCTCATTAAGGACAGGGAGTACAAAGGATTCGAGAGATACGCAGTATTTT. Its translation is CASSLRTGSTKDSRDTQYF.

The CDR3 nucleotides read TGTGCCAGCAGAGCCGGGACAGGGTTACATCAGCCCCAGCATTTT. It specifies CASRAGTGLHQPQHF. V usage is TRBV2 and J usage is TRBJ1-5; 9 bases fit TRBD1. The trim removed 6 bases at V and 5 bases at J, leaving 8 bases unmatched. CDR3 length equals 15 residues. The germline V gene encodes CDR1 SNHLY and CDR2 FYNNEI. The variable domain in full, completed from reference TRBV2 and TRBJ1-5, reads EPEVTQTPSHQVTQMGQEVILRCVPISNHLYFYWYRQILGQKVEFLVSFYNNEISEKSEIFDDQFSVERPDGSNFTLKIRSTKLEDSAMYFCASRAGTGLHQPQHFGDGTRLSIL.

Remarks on this clone: At one of its ends the junction is not consistent with the germline gene, which may arise from a read error. The chain uses TRBV7-9 and TRBJ2-7; 7 bases align to TRBD1. Germline V CDR1 and CDR2: SEHNR, FQNEAQ (reference sequence). The CDR3 has 12 amino acids. CDR3 coding DNA: TGTTCCAGCAGCAACCATGAGACAGGGTTGTACTTC. It yields the protein CSSSNHETGLYF.

A single count supports this clone. V gene TRBV18 combines with J gene TRBJ1-1, with 9 bases aligning to TRBD1. The CDR3 runs 16 residues. Losses at the gene ends were 0 bases for V and 1 base for J; bases not matched to a gene: 3. Germline values: CDR1 KGHSH, CDR2 LQKENI. The CDR3 nucleotides are TGTGCCAGCTCACCACCGGGACAGGGAGGGAACACTGAAGCTTTCTTT. Translation: CASSPPGQGGNTEAFF.

The chain links TRBV7-9 to TRBJ2-3; D gene uncertain. Deletions cut 2 bases from V and 5 bases from J, with 8 bases between. This CDR3 is built from 13 residues. The V gene's germline CDR1 is SEHNR and CDR2 FQNEAQ (reference sequence). The CDR3 DNA reads TGTGCCAGCAGCTTAACTCCCCAAGATACGCAGTATTTT. It encodes CASSLTPQDTQYF. Full variable domain (missing parts from reference TRBV7-9 and TRBJ2-3): DTGVSQNPRHKITKRGQNVTFRCDPISEHNRLYWYRQTLGQGPEFLTYFQNEAQLEKSRLLSDRFSAERPKGSFSTLEIQRTEQGDSAMYLCASSLTPQDTQYFGPGTRLTVL.

The rearrangement links TRBV6-5 to TRBJ2-3; tentative D call: TRBD2 (6 bases). The CDR3 spans 16 residues. Trimming took off 2 bases at V and 0 bases at J, with 12 bases between the two ends. CDR1 MNHEY and CDR2 SVGAGI come from the germline V gene. For the CDR3, the DNA is TGTGCCAGCAGTTACGTGGGCGGGACTAGCACAGATACGCAGTATTTT. Translation gives CASSYVGGTSTDTQYF.

V and J are TRBV4-1 and TRBJ1-4; perhaps TRBD1 as D (5 bases). V lost 3 bases and J 8 bases, leaving 16 bases between the germline ends. Germline CDR1 is MGHRA and CDR2 is YSYEKL. The CDR3 is 15 residues long. CDR3 nucleotide sequence: TGCGCCAGCAGCCAGAGACTGCCCCGGGGGGAAAAACTGTTTTTT. This gives the protein CASSQRLPRGEKLFF.